This is a list of T cell receptor beta chains from one sample in a study of T cell repertoires in aging, cancer and after chemotherapy. TCRdb ran MiXCR on the multiplex PCR reads and lists one entry per CDR3 protein. The sample yields about 9,400 distinct CDR3 sequences, about two fifths seen once. Material: blood. Source of these receptors: a human donor in good health. CDR3s leave out the opening cysteine and the closing phenylalanine or tryptophan. The D gene is left open where the match is weak.

len: 12; v_gene: TRBV7-6; d_gene: -; CDR3aa: ASSLAGAPYEQY
len: 12; v_gene: TRBV27; d_gene: TRBD1; CDR3aa: ASSKGAFDSPLH
len: 13; v_gene: TRBV5-6; d_gene: -; CDR3aa: ASNLEGVVRETQY
len: 15; v_gene: TRBV19; d_gene: TRBD1; CDR3aa: ASSRRGQGHKRTEAF
len: 11; v_gene: TRBV19; d_gene: TRBD1; CDR3aa: ASSNRGLYEQY
len: 11; v_gene: TRBV19; d_gene: -; CDR3aa: AIAAASNTEAF
len: 12; v_gene: TRBV27; d_gene: -; CDR3aa: ASKLSVETYEQY
len: 13; v_gene: TRBV30; d_gene: -; CDR3aa: AWSVLGGNFHEQF
len: 14; v_gene: TRBV15; d_gene: -; CDR3aa: ATSRVDRRLYNEQF
len: 12; v_gene: TRBV13; d_gene: -; CDR3aa: ASSFSDLSYEQY
len: 13; v_gene: TRBV6-5; d_gene: -; CDR3aa: ASSYATRRAREQY
len: 12; v_gene: TRBV12-3/TRBV12-4; d_gene: TRBD1; CDR3aa: ASSQDRVIYEQY
len: 9; v_gene: TRBV19; d_gene: -; CDR3aa: ASSINYGYT
len: 15; v_gene: TRBV18; d_gene: -; CDR3aa: ASSPPATFSSYNEQF
len: 12; v_gene: TRBV27; d_gene: TRBD2; CDR3aa: AAGRLAVGDEQF
len: 11; v_gene: TRBV18; d_gene: -; CDR3aa: ASSPSANTEAF
len: 15; v_gene: TRBV6-2/TRBV6-3; d_gene: -; CDR3aa: ASSNIPEGPGDTEAF
len: 11; v_gene: TRBV6-5; d_gene: -; CDR3aa: ASGGVGADTQY
len: 13; v_gene: TRBV12-3/TRBV12-4; d_gene: TRBD2; CDR3aa: ASNSGASSYNEQF
len: 13; v_gene: TRBV11-3; d_gene: TRBD2; CDR3aa: ASSPRTSGGVEQF
len: 11; v_gene: TRBV12-3/TRBV12-4; d_gene: -; CDR3aa: ASSPWGGGKQF
len: 14; v_gene: TRBV12-3/TRBV12-4; d_gene: -; CDR3aa: ASSPRGSIMNTEAF
len: 14; v_gene: TRBV11-3; d_gene: TRBD2; CDR3aa: ASSLIAGANINEQF
len: 11; v_gene: TRBV6-5; d_gene: -; CDR3aa: ASSSWGTYEQY
len: 14; v_gene: TRBV15; d_gene: -; CDR3aa: ATSRDRGHLTGGYT
len: 14; v_gene: TRBV30; d_gene: -; CDR3aa: ACSPGAAGLKETQY
len: 12; v_gene: TRBV13; d_gene: -; CDR3aa: ASAEGSSYNEQF
len: 12; v_gene: TRBV5-6; d_gene: -; CDR3aa: ASSLFVENTEAF
len: 14; v_gene: TRBV11-3; d_gene: -; CDR3aa: ASSSTDPSTYNEQF
len: 12; v_gene: TRBV5-6; d_gene: -; CDR3aa: ASSLKAYSYEQY
len: 13; v_gene: TRBV20-1; d_gene: -; CDR3aa: SARFSSGSNTEAF
len: 15; v_gene: TRBV5-4; d_gene: -; CDR3aa: ASSLAPRGGANTEAF
len: 13; v_gene: TRBV15; d_gene: -; CDR3aa: ATSRDGLRGNTIY
len: 9; v_gene: TRBV11-3; d_gene: -; CDR3aa: ASTEWGTQY
len: 13; v_gene: TRBV5-6; d_gene: -; CDR3aa: ASSLGVAAAYEQY
len: 13; v_gene: TRBV13; d_gene: -; CDR3aa: ASRPLWDPKNIQY
len: 11; v_gene: TRBV19; d_gene: -; CDR3aa: ASSTGTFYEQY
len: 11; v_gene: TRBV5-5; d_gene: -; CDR3aa: ASSLAPNYGYT
len: 14; v_gene: TRBV18; d_gene: -; CDR3aa: ASSRFGGQPNTEAF
len: 10; v_gene: TRBV5-4; d_gene: -; CDR3aa: ASSLVFSEQY
len: 11; v_gene: TRBV11-3; d_gene: -; CDR3aa: ASSPISTTEAF
len: 13; v_gene: TRBV20-1; d_gene: TRBD1; CDR3aa: SARQALAGGYEQY
len: 12; v_gene: TRBV7-9; d_gene: TRBD2; CDR3aa: ASSFGTSDNEQF
len: 13; v_gene: TRBV6-1; d_gene: TRBD1; CDR3aa: ASSEPGQGSYEQY
len: 13; v_gene: TRBV19; d_gene: -; CDR3aa: ASRGSRAAGLGYT
len: 11; v_gene: TRBV19; d_gene: -; CDR3aa: ASSPTGDSEAF
len: 17; v_gene: TRBV5-1; d_gene: TRBD2; CDR3aa: ASSLGRWASGRDDNEQF
len: 13; v_gene: TRBV6-5; d_gene: TRBD2; CDR3aa: ASTSVSGAYNEQF
len: 12; v_gene: TRBV6-1; d_gene: -; CDR3aa: ASSVSTVSYEQY
len: 12; v_gene: TRBV20-1; d_gene: -; CDR3aa: SASSFRQNTEAF
len: 12; v_gene: TRBV21-1; d_gene: -; CDR3aa: ATYATGKKNIQY